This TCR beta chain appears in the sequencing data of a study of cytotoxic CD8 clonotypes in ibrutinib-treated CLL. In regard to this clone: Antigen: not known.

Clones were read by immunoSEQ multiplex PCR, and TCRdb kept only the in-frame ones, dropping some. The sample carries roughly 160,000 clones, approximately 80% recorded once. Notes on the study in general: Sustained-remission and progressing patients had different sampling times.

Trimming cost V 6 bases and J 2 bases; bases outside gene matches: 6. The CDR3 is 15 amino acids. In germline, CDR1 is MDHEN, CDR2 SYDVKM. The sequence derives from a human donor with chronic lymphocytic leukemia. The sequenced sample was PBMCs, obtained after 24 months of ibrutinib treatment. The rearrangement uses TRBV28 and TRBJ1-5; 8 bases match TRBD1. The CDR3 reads CASSHGQGGNQPQHF. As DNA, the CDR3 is TGTGCCAGCAGCCACGGACAGGGAGGCAATCAGCCCCAGCATTTT.